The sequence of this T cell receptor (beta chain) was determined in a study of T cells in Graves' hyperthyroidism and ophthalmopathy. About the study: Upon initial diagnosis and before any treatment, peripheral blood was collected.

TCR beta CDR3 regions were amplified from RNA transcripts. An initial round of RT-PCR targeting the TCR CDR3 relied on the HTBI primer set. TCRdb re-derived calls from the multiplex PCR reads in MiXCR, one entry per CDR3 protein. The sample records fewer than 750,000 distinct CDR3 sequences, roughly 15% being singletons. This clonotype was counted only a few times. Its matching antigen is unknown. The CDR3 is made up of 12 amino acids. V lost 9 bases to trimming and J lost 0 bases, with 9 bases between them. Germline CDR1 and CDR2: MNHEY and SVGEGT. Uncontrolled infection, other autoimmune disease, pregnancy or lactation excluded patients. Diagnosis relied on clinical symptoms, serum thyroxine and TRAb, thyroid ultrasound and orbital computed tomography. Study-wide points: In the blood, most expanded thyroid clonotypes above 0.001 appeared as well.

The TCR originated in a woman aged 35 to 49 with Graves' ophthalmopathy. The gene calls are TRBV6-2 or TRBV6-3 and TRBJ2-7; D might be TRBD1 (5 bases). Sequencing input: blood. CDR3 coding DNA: TGTGCCAGTTTGACAGTCTCCTACGAGCAGTACTTC. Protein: CASLTVSYEQYF.